This TCR beta chain was sequenced in a study of T cell clonotyping in hematopoietic cell transplantation. Findings and limits, study-wide: Without cell sorting, CD4 versus CD8 contributions remain unresolved.

Repertoires were generated with immunoSEQ multiplex PCR, while TCRdb's copy carries only in-frame clones and drops some. The table has several thousand clones, around nine tenths seen once. Samples: about 28 days before transplant, then days 30, 100 and 180 after. About this clone: What it binds is not known.

This CDR3 contains 13 residues. Germline-derived CDR1 and CDR2 are SQVTM and ANQGSEA. This chain links TRBV29-1 with TRBJ2-1; TRBD1 aligns across 10 bases. Sequenced material: peripheral blood mononuclear cells, taken 100 days after allogeneic stem cell transplant. The receptor was isolated from a male patient aged 70-85 years who had an allogeneic stem cell transplant from an unrelated donor, so T cells may come from the graft donor. Some clones in this sample may be carry-over from other donors' samples. The CDR3 protein is CTTGTGDAGEQFF. CDR3 in DNA: TGCACCACTGGGACAGGGGACGCGGGTGAGCAGTTCTTC.